The present entry profiles one T cell receptor (beta chain) with its context. Its antigen is still unknown. Sorting that relied on CD45RO/CCR7/CD25/CD127/CD95/CD27 yielded CD4+ naive, central memory, regulatory and stem cell-like memory cells. The CDR3 is made up of 15 amino acids. CDR1 is SGHRS and CDR2 is YFSETQ in the germline V gene. Trimming removed 1 base from V and 9 bases from J; junction bases left unmatched: 8. Of the isolated RNA, all was reverse transcribed, and so the sequenced material was expressed TCRB transcripts. Naive, central memory and regulatory T cell samples averaged about 3.57 million reads. Clones were read by immunoSEQ multiplex PCR, and TCRdb kept only the in-frame ones, dropping some. The sample lists about 320,000 clones; 12% to 15% were seen once. The data are from a study of beta chain features in type 1 diabetes. Whole-study results and caveats: Compared with healthy donors, patients appeared to share more similar naive, central memory and regulatory TCRB repertoires. An over-representation of cells with high TCR expression could result from cDNA sequencing.

The TCR comes from a man aged 25-45 years in good health. Input material: central memory CD4+ T cells from blood. V gene TRBV5-1 combines with J gene TRBJ2-1; 9 bases map to TRBD2. The CDR3 spells CASSLMAGGLPEQFF. DNA of the CDR3: TGCGCCAGCAGCTTGATGGCGGGGGGGCTGCCTGAGCAGTTCTTC.